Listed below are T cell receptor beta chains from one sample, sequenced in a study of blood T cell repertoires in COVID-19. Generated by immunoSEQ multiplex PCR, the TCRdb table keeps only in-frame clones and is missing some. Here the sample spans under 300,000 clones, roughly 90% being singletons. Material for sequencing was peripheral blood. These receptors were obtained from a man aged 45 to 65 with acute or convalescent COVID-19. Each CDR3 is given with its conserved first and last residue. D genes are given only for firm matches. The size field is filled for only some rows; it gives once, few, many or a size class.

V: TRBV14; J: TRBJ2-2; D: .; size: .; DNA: TGTGCCAGCAGCCCCCTCCGAGCGAAACCCGGGGAGCTGTTTTTT; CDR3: CASSPLRAKPGELFF
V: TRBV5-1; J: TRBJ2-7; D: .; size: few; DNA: TGCGCCAGCAGCTTGCAGGGCTCCTACGAGCAGTACTTC; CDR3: CASSLQGSYEQYF
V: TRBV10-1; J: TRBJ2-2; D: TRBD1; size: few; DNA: TGCGCCAGCAGTGAGTTGACAGGGGGCATCACCGGGGAGCTGTTTTTT; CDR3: CASSELTGGITGELFF
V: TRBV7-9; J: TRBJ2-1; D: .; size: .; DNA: TGTGCCAGCACCAAAAGTGCGCAATCCTACAATGAGCAGTTCTTC; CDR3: CASTKSAQSYNEQFF
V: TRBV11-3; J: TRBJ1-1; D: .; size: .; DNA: TGTGCCAGCAGCCACACCAGGAACACTGAAGCTTTCTTT; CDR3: CASSHTRNTEAFF
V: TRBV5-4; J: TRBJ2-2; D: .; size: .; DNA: TGTGCCAGCAGCATCCCAGGGGTCACCGGGGAGCTGTTTTTT; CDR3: CASSIPGVTGELFF
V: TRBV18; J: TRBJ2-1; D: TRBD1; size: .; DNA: TGTGCCAGCTCACCACCCGGGACAGGGTTTTACAATGAGCAGTTCTTC; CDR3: CASSPPGTGFYNEQFF
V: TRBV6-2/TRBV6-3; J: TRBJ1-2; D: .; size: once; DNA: TGTGCCAGCAGCCCCAGGGGAAGCAATGGCTACACCTTC; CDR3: CASSPRGSNGYTF
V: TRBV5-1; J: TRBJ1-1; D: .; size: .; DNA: TGCGCCAGCAGCTTGGGTAGCCCCATCATGAACACTGAAGCTTTCTTT; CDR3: CASSLGSPIMNTEAFF
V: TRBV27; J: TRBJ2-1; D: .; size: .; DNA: TGTGCCAGCACCTCAATTGGCGGTAGCTCCTACAATGAGCAGTTCTTC; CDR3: CASTSIGGSSYNEQFF
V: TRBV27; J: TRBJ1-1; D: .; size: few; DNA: TGTGCCAGGCCCGCGGTTCCAGGGATGAACACTGAAGCTTTCTTT; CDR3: CARPAVPGMNTEAFF
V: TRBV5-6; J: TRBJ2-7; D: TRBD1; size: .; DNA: TGTGCCAGCAGCTTGGCCGGGGGACAGGGGTTCTACGAGCAGTACTTC; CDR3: CASSLAGGQGFYEQYF
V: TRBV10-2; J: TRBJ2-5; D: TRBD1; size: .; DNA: TGCGCCAGCAGTGACCCGGGACAGGGGCAAGAGACCCAGTACTTC; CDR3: CASSDPGQGQETQYF
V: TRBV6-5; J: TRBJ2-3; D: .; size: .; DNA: TGTGCCAGCAGTCCTCGGTCGGGTTATACGCAGTATTTT; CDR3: CASSPRSGYTQYF
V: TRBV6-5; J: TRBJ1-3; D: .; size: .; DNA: TGTGCCAGCAATACACAGGGTTACGGAAACACCATATATTTT; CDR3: CASNTQGYGNTIYF
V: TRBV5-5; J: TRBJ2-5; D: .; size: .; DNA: TGTGCCAGCAGAGCCGGGACATCGACTTATTGGACCCAGTACTTC; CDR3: CASRAGTSTYWTQYF
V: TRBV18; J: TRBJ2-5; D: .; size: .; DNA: TGTGCCAGCTCCCCCGGACATGGAGAGACCCAGTACTTC; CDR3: CASSPGHGETQYF
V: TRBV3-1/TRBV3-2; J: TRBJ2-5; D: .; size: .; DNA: TGTGCCAGCAGCCTTTGGACAGAACAAGAGACCCAGTACTTC; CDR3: CASSLWTEQETQYF
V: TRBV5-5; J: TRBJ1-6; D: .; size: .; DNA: TGTGCCAGCAGCTTGACCAACAGGCCGAGCCAGTCACCCCTCCACTTT; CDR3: CASSLTNRPSQSPLHF
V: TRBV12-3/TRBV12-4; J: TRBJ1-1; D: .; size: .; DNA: TGTGCCAGCACCCTAGGGGGGGTGCCTGAAGCTTTCTTT; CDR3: CASTLGGVPEAFF
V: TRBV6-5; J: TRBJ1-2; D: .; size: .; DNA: TGTGCCAGCAGCCCCCAGGGTACGGTCAACGGCTACACCTTC; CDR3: CASSPQGTVNGYTF
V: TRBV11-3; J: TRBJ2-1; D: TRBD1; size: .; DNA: TGTGCCAGCAGCTTAGATCCGGGACAGGGCACCTACAATGAGCAGTTCTTC; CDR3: CASSLDPGQGTYNEQFF
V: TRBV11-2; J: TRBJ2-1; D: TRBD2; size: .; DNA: TGTGCCAGCAGCCCTCTGCGGGGGGGCCTGGATGAGCAGTTCTTC; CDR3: CASSPLRGGLDEQFF
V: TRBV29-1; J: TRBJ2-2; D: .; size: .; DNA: TGCAGCGTTTGGACAGTGAACACCGGGGAGCTGTTTTTT; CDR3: CSVWTVNTGELFF
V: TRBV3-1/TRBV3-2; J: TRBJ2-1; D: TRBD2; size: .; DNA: TGTGCCAGCAGCCAGACTAGCGGGGGAAACAATGAGCAGTTCTTC; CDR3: CASSQTSGGNNEQFF
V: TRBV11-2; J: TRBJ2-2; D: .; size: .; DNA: TGTGCCAGCAGCTTCCTACTAGGGGGCGGGGAGCTGTTTTTT; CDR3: CASSFLLGGGELFF
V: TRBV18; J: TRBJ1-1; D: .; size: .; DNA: TGTGCCAGCTCACCGCAGACACAGAACACTGAAGCTTTCTTT; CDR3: CASSPQTQNTEAFF
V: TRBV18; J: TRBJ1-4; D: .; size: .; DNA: TGTGCCAGCTCACCAAACCGTGGGGGGGAAAAACTGTTTTTT; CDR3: CASSPNRGGEKLFF
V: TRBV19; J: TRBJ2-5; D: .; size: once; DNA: TGTGCCAGTAGCCGGGACTTCCAAGAGACCCAGTACTTC; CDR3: CASSRDFQETQYF
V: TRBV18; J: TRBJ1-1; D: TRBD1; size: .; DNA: TGTGCCAGCTCACCATGGACAGGGGATACTGAAGCTTTCTTT; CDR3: CASSPWTGDTEAFF
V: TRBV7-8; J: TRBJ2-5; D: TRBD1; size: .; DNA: TGTGCCAGCAGCCCACGAGGGACAGGGGTTCAGTACTTC; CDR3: CASSPRGTGVQYF
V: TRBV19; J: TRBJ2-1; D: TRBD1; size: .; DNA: TGTGCCAGTAGAGGCCCCAGGGGGCGAATTGATGAGCAGTTCTTC; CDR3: CASRGPRGRIDEQFF
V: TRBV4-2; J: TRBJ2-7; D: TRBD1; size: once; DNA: TGTGCCAGCAGCCAAGATAGGGGACAGGGATCCTACGAGCAGTACTTC; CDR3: CASSQDRGQGSYEQYF
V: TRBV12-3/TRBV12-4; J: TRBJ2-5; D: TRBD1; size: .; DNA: TGTGCCAGCAGCCTCGGACAGGGAAAGACCCAGTACTTC; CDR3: CASSLGQGKTQYF
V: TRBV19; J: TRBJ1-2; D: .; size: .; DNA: TGTGCCAGTAGTATGCTAGGTTCAGGGGACTATGGCTACACCTTC; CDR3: CASSMLGSGDYGYTF